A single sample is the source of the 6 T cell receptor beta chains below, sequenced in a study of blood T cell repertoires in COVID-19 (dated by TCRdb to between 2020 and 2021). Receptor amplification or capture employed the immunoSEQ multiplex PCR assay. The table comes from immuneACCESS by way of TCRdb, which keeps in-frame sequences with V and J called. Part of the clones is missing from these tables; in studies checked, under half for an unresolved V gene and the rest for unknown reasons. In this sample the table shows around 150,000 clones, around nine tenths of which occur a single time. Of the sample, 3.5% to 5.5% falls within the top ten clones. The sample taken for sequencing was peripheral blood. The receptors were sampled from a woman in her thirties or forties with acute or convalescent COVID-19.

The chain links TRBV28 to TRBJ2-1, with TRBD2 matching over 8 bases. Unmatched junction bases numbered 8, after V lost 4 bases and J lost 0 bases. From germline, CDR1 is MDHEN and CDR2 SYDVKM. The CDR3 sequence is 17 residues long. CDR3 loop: CASSSPSAGGSYNEQFF. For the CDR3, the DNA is TGTGCCAGCAGTTCCCCTTCGGCGGGGGGCTCCTACAATGAGCAGTTCTTC.

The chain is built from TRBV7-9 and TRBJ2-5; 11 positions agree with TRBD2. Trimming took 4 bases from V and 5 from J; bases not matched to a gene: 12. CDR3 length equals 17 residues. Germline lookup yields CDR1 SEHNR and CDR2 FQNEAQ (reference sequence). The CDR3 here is CASSSGTSGTHLETQYF. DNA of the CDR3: TGTGCCAGCAGCTCAGGGACTAGCGGCACACACCTGGAGACCCAGTACTTC. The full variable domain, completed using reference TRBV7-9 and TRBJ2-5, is DTGVSQNPRHKITKRGQNVTFRCDPISEHNRLYWYRQTLGQGPEFLTYFQNEAQLEKSRLLSDRFSAERPKGSFSTLEIQRTEQGDSAMYLCASSSGTSGTHLETQYFGPGTRLLVL.

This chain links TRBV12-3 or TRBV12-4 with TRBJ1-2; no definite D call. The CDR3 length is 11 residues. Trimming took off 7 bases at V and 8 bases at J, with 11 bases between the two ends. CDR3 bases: TGTGCCAGCACCGGAGGAATGGGCTACACCTTC. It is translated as CASTGGMGYTF.

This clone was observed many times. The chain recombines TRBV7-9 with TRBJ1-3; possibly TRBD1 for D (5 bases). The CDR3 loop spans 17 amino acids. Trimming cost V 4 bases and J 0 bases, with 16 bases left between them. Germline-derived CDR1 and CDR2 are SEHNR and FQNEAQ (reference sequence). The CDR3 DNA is TGTGCCAGCAGCTATAACGGAGCAGGGTTCTCTGGAAACACCATATATTTT. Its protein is CASSYNGAGFSGNTIYF.

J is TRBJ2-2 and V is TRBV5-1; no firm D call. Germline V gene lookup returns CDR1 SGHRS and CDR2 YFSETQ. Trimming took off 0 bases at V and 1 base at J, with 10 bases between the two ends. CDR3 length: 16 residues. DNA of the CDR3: TGCGCCAGCAGCTTGGAAGGCAGGAAGAACACCGGGGAGCTGTTTTTT. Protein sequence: CASSLEGRKNTGELFF.

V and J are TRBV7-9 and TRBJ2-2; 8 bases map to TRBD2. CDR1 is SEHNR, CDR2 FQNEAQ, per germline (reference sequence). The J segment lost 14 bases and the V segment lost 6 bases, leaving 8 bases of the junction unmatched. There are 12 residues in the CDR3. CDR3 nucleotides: TGTGCCAGCAGTTTTAGCGGGGCGGCCCTGTTTTTT. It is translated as CASSFSGAALFF.